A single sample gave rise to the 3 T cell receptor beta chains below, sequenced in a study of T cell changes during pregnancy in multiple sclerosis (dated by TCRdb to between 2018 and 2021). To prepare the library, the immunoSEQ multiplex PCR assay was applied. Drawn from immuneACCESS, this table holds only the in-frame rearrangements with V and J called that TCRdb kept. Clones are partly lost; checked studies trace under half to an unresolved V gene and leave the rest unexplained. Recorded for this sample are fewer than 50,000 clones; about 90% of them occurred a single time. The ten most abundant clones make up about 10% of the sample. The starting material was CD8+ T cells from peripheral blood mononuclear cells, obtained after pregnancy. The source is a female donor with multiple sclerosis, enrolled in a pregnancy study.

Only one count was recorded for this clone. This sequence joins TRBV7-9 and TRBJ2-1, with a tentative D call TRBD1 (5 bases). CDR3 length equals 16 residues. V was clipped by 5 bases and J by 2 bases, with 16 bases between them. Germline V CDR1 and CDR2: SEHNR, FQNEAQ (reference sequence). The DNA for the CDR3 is TGTGCCAGCAGCCCTACCCCAGGGATGACCTACAATGAGCAGTTCTTC. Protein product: CASSPTPGMTYNEQFF.

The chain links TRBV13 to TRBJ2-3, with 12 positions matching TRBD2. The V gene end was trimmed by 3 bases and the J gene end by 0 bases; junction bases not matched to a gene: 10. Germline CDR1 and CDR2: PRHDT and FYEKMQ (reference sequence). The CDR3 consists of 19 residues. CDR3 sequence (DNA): TGTGCCAGCAGCTTGGGTCTACTAGCGGGGGGCCGAAGCACAGATACGCAGTATTTT. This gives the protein CASSLGLLAGGRSTDTQYF. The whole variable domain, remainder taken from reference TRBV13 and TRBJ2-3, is AAGVIQSPRHLIKEKRETATLKCYPIPRHDTVYWYQQGPGQDPQFLISFYEKMQSDKGSIPDRFSAQQFSDYHSELNMSSLELGDSALYFCASSLGLLAGGRSTDTQYFGPGTRLTVL.

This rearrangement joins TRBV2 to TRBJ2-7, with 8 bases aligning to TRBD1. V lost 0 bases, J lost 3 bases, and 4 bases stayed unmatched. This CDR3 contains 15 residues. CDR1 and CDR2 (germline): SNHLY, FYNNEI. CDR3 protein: CASSEASDRGYEQYF. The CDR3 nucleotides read TGTGCCAGCAGTGAAGCAAGCGACAGGGGCTACGAGCAGTACTTC.